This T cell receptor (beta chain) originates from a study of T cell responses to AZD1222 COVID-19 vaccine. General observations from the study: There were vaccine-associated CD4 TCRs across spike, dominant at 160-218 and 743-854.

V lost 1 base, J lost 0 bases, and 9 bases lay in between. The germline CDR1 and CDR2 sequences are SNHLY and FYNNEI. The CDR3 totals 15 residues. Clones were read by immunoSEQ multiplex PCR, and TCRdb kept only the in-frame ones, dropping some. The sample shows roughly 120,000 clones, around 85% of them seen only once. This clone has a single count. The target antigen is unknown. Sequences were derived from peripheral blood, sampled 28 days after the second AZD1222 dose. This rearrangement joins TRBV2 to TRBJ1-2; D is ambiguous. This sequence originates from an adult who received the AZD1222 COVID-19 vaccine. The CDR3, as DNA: TGTGCCAGCAGTGAAGGACCGAGTACTAACTATGGCTACACCTTC. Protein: CASSEGPSTNYGYTF.